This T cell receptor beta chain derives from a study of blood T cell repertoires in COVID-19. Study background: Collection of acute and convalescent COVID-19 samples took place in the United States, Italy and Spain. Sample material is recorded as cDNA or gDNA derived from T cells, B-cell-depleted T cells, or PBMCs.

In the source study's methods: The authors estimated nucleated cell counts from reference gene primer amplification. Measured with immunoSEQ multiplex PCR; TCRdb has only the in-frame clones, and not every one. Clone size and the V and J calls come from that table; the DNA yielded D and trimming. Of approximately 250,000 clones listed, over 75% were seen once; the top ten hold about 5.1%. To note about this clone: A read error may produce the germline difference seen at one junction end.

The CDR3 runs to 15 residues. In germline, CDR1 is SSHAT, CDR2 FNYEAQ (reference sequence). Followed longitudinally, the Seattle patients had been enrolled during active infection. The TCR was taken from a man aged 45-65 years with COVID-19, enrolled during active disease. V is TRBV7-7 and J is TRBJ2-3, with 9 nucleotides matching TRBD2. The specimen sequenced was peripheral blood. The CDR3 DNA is TGTGCTAGCAGCTTAGGCGGGGGGGGCACAGATACGCAGTATTTT. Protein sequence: CASSLGGGGTDTQYF.